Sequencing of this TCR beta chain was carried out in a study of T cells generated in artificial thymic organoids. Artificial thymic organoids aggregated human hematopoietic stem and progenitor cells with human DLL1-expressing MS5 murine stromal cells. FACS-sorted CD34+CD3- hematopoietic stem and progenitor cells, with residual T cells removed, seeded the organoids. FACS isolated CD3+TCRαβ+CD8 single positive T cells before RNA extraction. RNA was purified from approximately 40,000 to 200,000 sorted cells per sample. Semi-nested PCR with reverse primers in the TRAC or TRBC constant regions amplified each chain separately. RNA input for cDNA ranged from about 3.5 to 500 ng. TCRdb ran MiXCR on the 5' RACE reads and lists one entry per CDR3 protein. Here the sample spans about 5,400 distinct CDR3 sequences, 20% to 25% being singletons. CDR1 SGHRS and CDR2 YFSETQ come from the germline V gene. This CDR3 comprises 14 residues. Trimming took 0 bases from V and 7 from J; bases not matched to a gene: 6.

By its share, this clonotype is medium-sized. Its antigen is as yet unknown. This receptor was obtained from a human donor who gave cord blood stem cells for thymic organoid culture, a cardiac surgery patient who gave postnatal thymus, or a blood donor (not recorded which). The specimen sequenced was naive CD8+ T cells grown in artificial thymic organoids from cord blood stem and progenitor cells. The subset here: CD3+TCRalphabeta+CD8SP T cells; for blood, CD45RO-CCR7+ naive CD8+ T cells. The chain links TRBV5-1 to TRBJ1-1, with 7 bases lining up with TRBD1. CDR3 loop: CASSLVRGRGEAFF. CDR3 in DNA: TGCGCCAGCAGCTTGGTCAGGGGGAGGGGTGAAGCTTTCTTT.